One and the same sample provided the 16 T cell receptor beta chains below, sequenced in a study of OX40 agonist ivuxolimab in advanced cancers. TCRdb's copy holds only in-frame clones and misses some; the assay was immunoSEQ multiplex PCR. Seen here are some 58,000 clones, around nine tenths observed once, and the top ten hold 0.76%. The starting material was CD4+ or CD8+ T cells sorted from blood, obtained in a trial of the OX40 agonist ivuxolimab. The receptors stem from an adult with an advanced solid tumor such as melanoma, head and neck, liver or kidney cancer.

The J gene is TRBJ2-3, the V gene TRBV30, with D maybe TRBD2 (7 bases). Germline V gives CDR1 GTSNPN, CDR2 SVGIG (reference sequence). The ends were cut back, 1 base at V and 8 bases at J, with 16 bases in the middle. The CDR3 has 14 amino acids. DNA of the CDR3: TGTGCCTGGAGTGGTGGGGGGCGGGAGTCTACGCAGTATTTT. The encoded protein is CAWSGGGRESTQYF.

This chain uses TRBV28 with TRBJ1-4; 7 bases match TRBD1. The CDR3 totals 16 residues. J gave up 3 bases and V 3 bases, and 7 bases lay outside the gene matches. Germline-derived CDR1 and CDR2 are MDHEN and SYDVKM. The CDR3 coding sequence is TGTGCCAGCAGTTTGCTGACAGGGCTATCTAATGAAAAACTGTTTTTT. Amino acids: CASSLLTGLSNEKLFF.

This rearrangement joins TRBV9 to TRBJ1-5; TRBD1 might be the D (6 bases). V was clipped by 4 bases and J by 5 bases, with 16 bases between them. Germline CDR1 SGDLS, CDR2 YYNGEE. The CDR3 is 15 amino acids. This chain's CDR3 is CASSLRGQVDQPQHF. CDR3 DNA sequence: TGTGCCAGCAGCCTCCGGGGACAAGTAGATCAGCCCCAGCATTTT. Based on the CDR3 plus reference TRBV9 and TRBJ1-5, the full variable domain is DSGVTQTPKHLITATGQRVTLRCSPRSGDLSVYWYQQSLDQGLQFLIQYYNGEERAKGNILERFSAQQFPDLHSELNLSSLELGDSALYFCASSLRGQVDQPQHFGDGTRLSIL.

The V call is TRBV11-2, the J call TRBJ1-1; D gene ambiguous. Germline V lookup: CDR1 SGHAT, CDR2 FQNNGV. The length of the CDR3 is 12 residues. The V and J ends lost 5 bases and 4 bases respectively, with 8 bases between them. CDR3 protein: CASSPPFTEAFF. The CDR3 DNA reads TGTGCCAGCAGCCCCCCGTTCACTGAAGCTTTCTTT.

The V gene is TRBV28, the J gene TRBJ2-1; D could derive from TRBD1 or TRBD2 (7 bases each). V was trimmed by 4 bases and J by 5 bases, leaving 18 bases between them. Germline CDR1 and CDR2: MDHEN and SYDVKM. CDR3 length: 16 residues. The CDR3 sequence is CASSWGGGQTNNEQFF. In DNA form, the CDR3 reads TGTGCCAGCAGTTGGGGAGGGGGACAGACCAACAATGAGCAGTTCTTC.

The V gene is TRBV12-5, the J gene TRBJ2-1; D gene unclear. Trimming left V 5 bases short and J 6 bases short, with 5 bases between. The CDR3 consists of 11 residues. CDR1 and CDR2 from the germline V gene are LGHNT and FRNRAP. The CDR3 here is CASGVRNEQFF. In nucleotides, the CDR3 is TGTGCTAGTGGTGTACGCAATGAGCAGTTCTTC.

The chain has TRBV9 and TRBJ2-6; D is uncertain. The CDR3 length is 14 residues. Trimming took 1 base from V and 1 from J, leaving 3 bases between them. Per germline, CDR1 SGDLS and CDR2 YYNGEE. Written as DNA, the CDR3 is TGTGCCAGCAGCGTACGTTCTGGGGCCAACGTCCTGACTTTC. Protein product: CASSVRSGANVLTF. Using reference TRBV9 and TRBJ2-6 for the parts outside the CDR3, the full variable domain is DSGVTQTPKHLITATGQRVTLRCSPRSGDLSVYWYQQSLDQGLQFLIQYYNGEERAKGNILERFSAQQFPDLHSELNLSSLELGDSALYFCASSVRSGANVLTFGAGSRLTVL.

This clone was seen only a few times. The V and J genes are TRBV21-1 and TRBJ1-2; no check of the table's D call, TRBD1, against the DNA was made. TRBV21-1 is a documented pseudogene. The CDR3 loop spans 14 amino acids. CDR3 DNA sequence: TGTGCCAGCATCCCGACAGGGGGAAACTATGGCTACACCTTC. It specifies CASIPTGGNYGYTF.

The chain couples TRBV28 to TRBJ2-7; D is unclear. The CDR3 length is 11 residues. Per the germline V gene, CDR1 is MDHEN and CDR2 is SYDVKM. The germline V and J ends were trimmed by 2 bases and 4 bases, with 3 bases remaining between them. DNA for the CDR3: TGTGCCAGCAGTTTACTTTACGAGCAGTACTTC. This gives the protein CASSLLYEQYF.

The rearrangement links TRBV29-1 to TRBJ2-7; possibly TRBD1 or TRBD2 for D (6 bases each). Germline CDR1 SQVTM, CDR2 ANQGSEA. Trimming took off 1 base at V and 5 bases at J, with 15 bases between the two ends. This CDR3 is built from 14 residues. The CDR3 bases are TGCAGCGTTGAAGTCGGGCAGGAGGGGGACGAGCAGTACTTC. This gives the protein CSVEVGQEGDEQYF.

The V gene is TRBV2, the J gene TRBJ2-1; 10 bases align to TRBD2. After removal of 6 bases from V and 9 bases from J, the junction contained 11 bases not matched to a gene. This CDR3 is built from 15 residues. CDR1 is SNHLY, CDR2 FYNNEI, per germline. Here the CDR3 reads CASSEILAGWGEQFF. The DNA for the CDR3 is TGTGCCAGCAGCGAGATACTAGCGGGATGGGGTGAGCAGTTCTTC. The full variable domain, with the rest looked up from reference TRBV2 and TRBJ2-1, is EPEVTQTPSHQVTQMGQEVILRCVPISNHLYFYWYRQILGQKVEFLVSFYNNEISEKSEIFDDQFSVERPDGSNFTLKIRSTKLEDSAMYFCASSEILAGWGEQFFGPGTRLTVL.

In its sample, this clone was seen once. The gene calls are TRBV7-2 and TRBJ2-7; D may match TRBD1 or TRBD2 (6 bases each). The CDR3 has 16 amino acids. V lost 1 base to trimming and J lost 4 bases, with 17 bases between them. The germline V gene encodes CDR1 SGHTA and CDR2 FQGNSA. CDR3 in DNA: TGTGCCAGCAGCTTAGAGAGCGGGTTTCAGGGGTACGAGCAGTACTTC. Protein sequence: CASSLESGFQGYEQYF.

This clone was recorded only once. The chain links TRBV6-6 to TRBJ2-7; 8 bases match TRBD2. Germline CDR1 is MNHNY and CDR2 is SVGAGI (reference sequence). This CDR3 is built from 15 residues. V was clipped by 2 bases and J by 3 bases; unmatched bases: 6. CDR3 nucleotide sequence: TGTGCCAGCAGTTACGCGGGAGGCCAAATCTACGAGCAGTACTTC. Residues: CASSYAGGQIYEQYF.

This chain uses TRBV28 with TRBJ1-1; D gene unclear. This CDR3 region has 15 residues. V lost 5 bases and J 4 bases, leaving 17 bases between the germline ends. Germline CDR1 is MDHEN and CDR2 is SYDVKM. CDR3 sequence (DNA): TGTGCCAGCAGTCCATACGGCGGGTTGGTCACTGAAGCTTTCTTT. It encodes CASSPYGGLVTEAFF. Filled out from reference TRBV28 and TRBJ1-1, the complete variable domain reads DVKVTQSSRYLVKRTGEKVFLECVQDMDHENMFWYRQDPGLGLRLIYFSYDVKMKEKGDIPEGYSVSREKKERFSLILESASTNQTSMYLCASSPYGGLVTEAFFGQGTRLTVV.

This sequence joins TRBV2 and TRBJ1-3; no clear D gene. The CDR3 consists of 18 residues. The germline gives CDR1 SNHLY, CDR2 FYNNEI. V shed 1 base and J shed 0 bases, with 16 bases lying between them. CDR3 sequence: CASSEVIWGGSSGNTIYF. CDR3 in DNA: TGTGCCAGCAGTGAAGTCATATGGGGAGGGAGCTCTGGAAACACCATATATTTT.

This chain joins TRBV19 and TRBJ2-2; D is unresolved. CDR1 is LNHDA, CDR2 SQIVND, per germline (reference sequence). V shed 8 bases and J shed 0 bases, with 7 bases lying between them. The CDR3 runs 13 residues. This CDR3 reads CASSQSNTGELFF. CDR3 in DNA: TGTGCCAGTTCACAATCGAACACCGGGGAGCTGTTTTTT.